These T cell receptor beta chains were read from a single sample in a study of shared clonotypes between healthy human individuals. Profiling relied on immunoSEQ multiplex PCR, and the TCRdb table lists in-frame clones only, not all of them. Altogether more than 2,000,000 clones are present, about 92% being singletons, with the ten largest covering under 0.15%. Sequencing was performed on naive CD4+ T cells sorted from blood. The receptors shown here come from a man aged 18-30 years in good health. Each CDR3 is given with its conserved first and last residue. The order of the fields is CDR3 protein, CDR3 DNA, clone size, D gene, J gene, V gene. D genes are given only for firm matches. Not every row has a clone size; where given, it reads once, few, many or a size class.

CDR3 protein: CAWTAQRTSSPYEQYF
CDR3 DNA: TGTGCCTGGACAGCCCAGCGGACTAGCAGCCCCTACGAGCAGTACTTC
clone size: -
D gene: TRBD2
J gene: TRBJ2-7
V gene: TRBV30

CDR3 protein: CASSTRLAGGISSYNEQFF
CDR3 DNA: TGTGCCAGTAGTACCAGACTAGCGGGAGGGATAAGCTCCTACAATGAGCAGTTCTTC
clone size: -
D gene: TRBD2
J gene: TRBJ2-1
V gene: TRBV19

CDR3 protein: CASSFQISGTGINEQFF
CDR3 DNA: TGTGCCAGCAGCTTTCAGATTTCCGGGACGGGCATTAATGAGCAGTTCTTC
clone size: -
D gene: -
J gene: TRBJ2-1
V gene: TRBV7-2

CDR3 protein: CAIRGRGGIDTQYF
CDR3 DNA: TGTGCCATCAGGGGCAGGGGTGGAATAGATACGCAGTATTTT
clone size: -
D gene: -
J gene: TRBJ2-3
V gene: TRBV10-3

CDR3 protein: CASSEDRGSLGYTF
CDR3 DNA: TGTGCCAGCAGTGAAGACAGGGGGAGCTTAGGCTACACCTTC
clone size: -
D gene: TRBD1
J gene: TRBJ1-2
V gene: TRBV2

CDR3 protein: CSVSQAFDIQYF
CDR3 DNA: TGCAGCGTTTCTCAGGCATTTGACATTCAGTACTTC
clone size: -
D gene: -
J gene: TRBJ2-4
V gene: TRBV29-1

CDR3 protein: CASSVGVGTNYGYTF
CDR3 DNA: TGTGCCAGCAGCGTAGGGGTGGGCACTAACTATGGCTACACCTTC
clone size: -
D gene: -
J gene: TRBJ1-2
V gene: TRBV9

CDR3 protein: CASSIRGNTEAFF
CDR3 DNA: TGTGCCAGTAGTATCCGGGGGAACACTGAAGCTTTCTTT
clone size: -
D gene: -
J gene: TRBJ1-1
V gene: TRBV19

CDR3 protein: CASSISWDRVYEQYF
CDR3 DNA: TGTGCCAGTAGTATTTCGTGGGACAGAGTGTACGAGCAGTACTTC
clone size: -
D gene: TRBD1
J gene: TRBJ2-7
V gene: TRBV19

CDR3 protein: CASSFGDRGYQPQHF
CDR3 DNA: TGTGCCAGCAGCTTCGGGGACAGGGGGTATCAGCCCCAGCATTTT
clone size: -
D gene: TRBD1
J gene: TRBJ1-5
V gene: TRBV5-6

CDR3 protein: CASSLEAGSPLHF
CDR3 DNA: TGTGCCAGCAGCTTGGAGGCCGGATCACCCCTCCACTTT
clone size: -
D gene: -
J gene: TRBJ1-6
V gene: TRBV5-4

CDR3 protein: CASSEEGTAYNSPLHF
CDR3 DNA: TGTGCCAGCAGTGAAGAGGGGACCGCCTATAATTCACCCCTCCACTTT
clone size: -
D gene: -
J gene: TRBJ1-6
V gene: TRBV6-4

CDR3 protein: CASSERAGFRPLHF
CDR3 DNA: TGTGCCAGCAGTGAAAGGGCGGGGTTCAGACCCCTCCACTTT
clone size: -
D gene: -
J gene: TRBJ1-6
V gene: TRBV2

CDR3 protein: CASSEDLWQTGGYTF
CDR3 DNA: TGTGCCAGCAGTGAAGATTTGTGGCAGACCGGTGGCTACACCTTC
clone size: -
D gene: -
J gene: TRBJ1-2
V gene: TRBV6-1

CDR3 protein: CASSLGTGWTDTQYF
CDR3 DNA: TGTGCCAGCAGTTTGGGGACAGGGTGGACAGATACGCAGTATTTT
clone size: once
D gene: TRBD1
J gene: TRBJ2-3
V gene: TRBV27

CDR3 protein: CASSLNRGTEAFF
CDR3 DNA: TGTGCCAGCAGTCTAAACAGGGGCACTGAAGCTTTCTTT
clone size: -
D gene: TRBD1
J gene: TRBJ1-1
V gene: TRBV2

CDR3 protein: CASSGRKGTEAFF
CDR3 DNA: TGTGCCAGCAGTGGGCGTAAAGGCACTGAAGCTTTCTTT
clone size: -
D gene: -
J gene: TRBJ1-1
V gene: TRBV6-1

CDR3 protein: CASSLGLAYEQYF
CDR3 DNA: TGTGCCAGCAGCTTGGGACTAGCCTACGAGCAGTACTTC
clone size: -
D gene: TRBD2
J gene: TRBJ2-7
V gene: TRBV7-2

CDR3 protein: CASSPGGVWYGYTF
CDR3 DNA: TGTGCCAGCAGTCCAGGGGGGGTTTGGTATGGCTACACCTTC
clone size: -
D gene: TRBD1
J gene: TRBJ1-2
V gene: TRBV28

CDR3 protein: CAWSVGQGPYEQYF
CDR3 DNA: TGTGCCTGGAGTGTCGGACAGGGCCCTTACGAGCAGTACTTC
clone size: -
D gene: TRBD1
J gene: TRBJ2-7
V gene: TRBV30

CDR3 protein: CASSPRETENTEAFF
CDR3 DNA: TGTGCCAGCAGCCCCCGGGAGACGGAGAACACTGAAGCTTTCTTT
clone size: -
D gene: -
J gene: TRBJ1-1
V gene: TRBV7-9

CDR3 protein: CAWSLQGRNQPQHF
CDR3 DNA: TGTGCCTGGAGTTTACAGGGTCGGAATCAGCCCCAGCATTTT
clone size: -
D gene: -
J gene: TRBJ1-5
V gene: TRBV30

CDR3 protein: CASSVVIRGQGSYEQYF
CDR3 DNA: TGTGCCAGCAGCGTAGTTATTAGAGGACAGGGCTCCTACGAGCAGTACTTC
clone size: -
D gene: TRBD1
J gene: TRBJ2-7
V gene: TRBV9

CDR3 protein: CASSFGQGYNSPLHF
CDR3 DNA: TGTGCCAGCAGTTTCGGACAGGGGTACAATTCACCCCTCCACTTT
clone size: -
D gene: TRBD1
J gene: TRBJ1-6
V gene: TRBV6-5